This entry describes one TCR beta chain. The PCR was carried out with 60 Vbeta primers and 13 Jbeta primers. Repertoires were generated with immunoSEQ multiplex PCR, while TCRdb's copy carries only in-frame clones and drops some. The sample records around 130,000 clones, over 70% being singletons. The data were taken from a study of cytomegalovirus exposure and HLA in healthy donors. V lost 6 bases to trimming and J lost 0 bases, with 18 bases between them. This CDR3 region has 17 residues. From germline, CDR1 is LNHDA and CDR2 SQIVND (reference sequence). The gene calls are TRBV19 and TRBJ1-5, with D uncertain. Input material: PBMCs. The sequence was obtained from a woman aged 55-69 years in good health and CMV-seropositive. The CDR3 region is CASSTTPEAASNQPQHF. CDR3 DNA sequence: TGTGCCAGTAGCACCACACCGGAGGCAGCTAGCAATCAGCCCCAGCATTTT. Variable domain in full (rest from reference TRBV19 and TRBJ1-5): DGGITQSPKYLFRKEGQNVTLSCEQNLNHDAMYWYRQDPGQGLRLIYYSQIVNDFQKGDIAEGYSVSREKKESFPLTVTSAQKNPTAFYLCASSTTPEAASNQPQHFGDGTRLSIL.